This TCR beta chain was captured by sequencing in a study of identical twins. Whole-study findings and limits: Abundant beta clonotypes from cord blood bore fewer insertions; memory repertoires lacked this pattern.

From the 5' RACE reads, TCRdb called clonotypes with MiXCR, one entry per CDR3 protein. This table has approximately 240,000 distinct CDR3 sequences, around 15% appearing once. As for this clonotype: Its target is unknown.

Trimming took off 4 bases at V and 2 bases at J, with 17 bases between the two ends. Germline V gene data show CDR1 as SGHRS and CDR2 as YFSETQ. This CDR3 has 16 residues. The sample taken for sequencing was memory (CD45RO+) T cells sorted from blood. The clonotype comes from a woman between 18 and 30 years old in good health. The chain joins TRBV5-1 to TRBJ2-3; the D gene is possibly TRBD1 (5 bases). CDR3 bases: TGCGCCAGCAGCATGCCCAGGGTCGCCGCCACAGATACGCAGTATTTT. This encodes CASSMPRVAATDTQYF. Full variable domain (rest looked up from reference TRBV5-1 and TRBJ2-3): KAGVTQTPRYLIKTRGQQVTLSCSPISGHRSVSWYQQTPGQGLQFLFEYFSETQRNKGNFPGRFSGRQFSNSRSEMNVSTLELGDSALYLCASSMPRVAATDTQYFGPGTRLTVL.